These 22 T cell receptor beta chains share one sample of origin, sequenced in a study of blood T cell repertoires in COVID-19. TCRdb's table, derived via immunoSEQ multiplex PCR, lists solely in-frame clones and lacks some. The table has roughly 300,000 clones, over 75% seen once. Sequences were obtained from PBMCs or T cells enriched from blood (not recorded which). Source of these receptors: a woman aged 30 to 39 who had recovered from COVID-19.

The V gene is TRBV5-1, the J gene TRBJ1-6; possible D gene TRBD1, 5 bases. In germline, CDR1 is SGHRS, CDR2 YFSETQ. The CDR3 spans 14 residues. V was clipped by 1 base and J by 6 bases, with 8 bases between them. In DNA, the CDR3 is TGCGCCAGCAGCTTGACAGGCCCTAATTCACCCCTCCACTTT. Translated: CASSLTGPNSPLHF.

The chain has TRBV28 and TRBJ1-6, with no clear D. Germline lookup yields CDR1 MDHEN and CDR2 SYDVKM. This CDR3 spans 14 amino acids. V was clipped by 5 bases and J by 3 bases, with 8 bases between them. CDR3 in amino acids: CASSPGYYNSPLHF. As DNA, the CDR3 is TGTGCCAGCAGTCCGGGTTACTATAATTCACCCCTCCACTTT.

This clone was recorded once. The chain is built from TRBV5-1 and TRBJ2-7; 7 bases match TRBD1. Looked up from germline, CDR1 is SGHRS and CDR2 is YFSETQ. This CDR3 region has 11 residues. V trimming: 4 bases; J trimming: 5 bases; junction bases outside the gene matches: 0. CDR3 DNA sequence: TGCGCCAGCAGCGACAGGGACGAGCAGTACTTC. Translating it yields CASSDRDEQYF.

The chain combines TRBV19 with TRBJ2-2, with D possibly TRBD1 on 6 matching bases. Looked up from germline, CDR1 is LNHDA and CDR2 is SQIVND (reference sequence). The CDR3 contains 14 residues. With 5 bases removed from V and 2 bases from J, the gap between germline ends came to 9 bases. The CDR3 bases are TGTGCCAGTAGTTACAGGGACAACACCGGGGAGCTGTTTTTT. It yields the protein CASSYRDNTGELFF.

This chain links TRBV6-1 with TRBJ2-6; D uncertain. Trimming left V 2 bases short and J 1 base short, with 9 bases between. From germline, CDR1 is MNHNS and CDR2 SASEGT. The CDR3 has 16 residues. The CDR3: CASSEFPSSGANVLTF. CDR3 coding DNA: TGTGCCAGCAGTGAATTTCCGAGTTCTGGGGCCAACGTCCTGACTTTC.

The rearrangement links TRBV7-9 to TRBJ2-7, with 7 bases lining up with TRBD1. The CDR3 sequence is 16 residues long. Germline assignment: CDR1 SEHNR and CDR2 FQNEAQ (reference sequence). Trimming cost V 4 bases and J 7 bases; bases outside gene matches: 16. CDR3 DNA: TGTGCCAGCAGCTCATTGACAGGGCCCGAAGCGTGGGAGCAGTACTTC. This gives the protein CASSSLTGPEAWEQYF.

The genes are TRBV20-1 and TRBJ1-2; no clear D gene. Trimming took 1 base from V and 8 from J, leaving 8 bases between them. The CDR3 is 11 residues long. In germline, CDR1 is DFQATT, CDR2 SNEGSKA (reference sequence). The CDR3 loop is CSARGARGYTF. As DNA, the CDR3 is TGCAGTGCTAGAGGGGCCCGAGGCTACACCTTC.

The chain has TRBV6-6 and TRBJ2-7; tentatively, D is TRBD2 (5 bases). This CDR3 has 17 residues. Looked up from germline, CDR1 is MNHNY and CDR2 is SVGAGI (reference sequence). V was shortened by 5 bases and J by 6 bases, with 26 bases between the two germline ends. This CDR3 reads CASSPPGRPKLAPEQYF. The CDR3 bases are TGTGCCAGCAGTCCCCCGGGGAGACCCAAACTCGCTCCCGAGCAGTACTTC.

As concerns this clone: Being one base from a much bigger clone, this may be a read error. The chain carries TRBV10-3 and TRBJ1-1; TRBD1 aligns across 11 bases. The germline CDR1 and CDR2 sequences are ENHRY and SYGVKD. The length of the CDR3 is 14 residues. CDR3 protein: CAIWTGGMGTETFF. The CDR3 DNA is TGTGCCATATGGACAGGGGGCATGGGAACTGAAACTTTCTTT.

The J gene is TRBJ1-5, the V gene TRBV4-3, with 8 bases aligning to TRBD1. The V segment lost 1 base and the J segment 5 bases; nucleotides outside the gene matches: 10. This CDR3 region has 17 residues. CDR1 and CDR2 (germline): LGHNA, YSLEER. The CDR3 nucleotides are TGCGCCAGCAGCCAAGCCCGGACAGGGAGAAGGGATCAGCCCCAGCATTTT. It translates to CASSQARTGRRDQPQHF.

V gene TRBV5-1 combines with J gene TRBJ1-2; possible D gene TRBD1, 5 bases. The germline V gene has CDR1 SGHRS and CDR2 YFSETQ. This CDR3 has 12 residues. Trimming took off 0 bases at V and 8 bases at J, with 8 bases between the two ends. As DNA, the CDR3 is TGCGCCAGCAGCTTGGACAGGTACGGCTACACCTTC. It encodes CASSLDRYGYTF.

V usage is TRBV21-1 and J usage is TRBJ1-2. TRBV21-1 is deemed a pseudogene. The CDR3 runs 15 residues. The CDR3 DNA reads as TGTGCCAGCAGCAAAGGGGGGGAGAGGCTCTATGGCTACACCTTC. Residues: CASSKGGERLYGYTF.

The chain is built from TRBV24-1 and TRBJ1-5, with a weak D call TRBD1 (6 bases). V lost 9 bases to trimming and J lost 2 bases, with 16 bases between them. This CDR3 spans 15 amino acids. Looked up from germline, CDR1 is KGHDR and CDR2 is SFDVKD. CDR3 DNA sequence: TGTGCCACCGCGCCCGCAGGGGTTGGCAATCAGCCCCAGCATTTT. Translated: CATAPAGVGNQPQHF.

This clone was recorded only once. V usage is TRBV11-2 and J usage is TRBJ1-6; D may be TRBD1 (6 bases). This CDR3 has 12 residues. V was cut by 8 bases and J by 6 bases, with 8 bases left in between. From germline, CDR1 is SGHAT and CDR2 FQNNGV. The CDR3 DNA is TGTGCCAGCGGACAGACTAATTCACCCCTCCACTTT. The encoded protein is CASGQTNSPLHF. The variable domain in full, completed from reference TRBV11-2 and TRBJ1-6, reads EAGVAQSPRYKIIEKRQSVAFWCNPISGHATLYWYQQILGQGPKLLIQFQNNGVVDDSQLPKDRFSAERLKGVDSTLKIQPAKLEDSAVYLCASGQTNSPLHFGNGTRLTVT.

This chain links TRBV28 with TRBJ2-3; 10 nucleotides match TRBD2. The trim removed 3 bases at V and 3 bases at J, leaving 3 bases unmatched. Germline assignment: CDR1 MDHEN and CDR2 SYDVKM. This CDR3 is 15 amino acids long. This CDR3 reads CASSFGTSETDTQYF. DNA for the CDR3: TGTGCCAGCAGTTTTGGGACTAGCGAGACAGATACGCAGTATTTT.

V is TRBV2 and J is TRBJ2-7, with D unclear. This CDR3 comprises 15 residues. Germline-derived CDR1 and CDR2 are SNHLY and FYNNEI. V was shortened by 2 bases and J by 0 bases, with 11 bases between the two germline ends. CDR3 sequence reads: CASSEQVVGSYEQYF. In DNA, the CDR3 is TGTGCCAGCAGTGAACAGGTCGTGGGCTCCTACGAGCAGTACTTC.

The CDR3 DNA reads as TGTGCCAGTAGTATACAGGGGGCAGAGAATGAGCAGTTCTTC. Its translation is CASSIQGAENEQFF. The rearrangement links TRBV19 to TRBJ2-1, with TRBD1 identical over 8 bases. CDR1 and CDR2 from the germline V gene are LNHDA and SQIVND (reference sequence). The CDR3 is made up of 14 amino acids. V was clipped by 2 bases and J by 7 bases; unmatched bases: 4. Drawing the rest from reference TRBV19 and TRBJ2-1, the complete variable domain is DGGITQSPKYLFRKEGQNVTLSCEQNLNHDAMYWYRQDPGQGLRLIYYSQIVNDFQKGDIAEGYSVSREKKESFPLTVTSAQKNPTAFYLCASSIQGAENEQFFGPGTRLTVL.

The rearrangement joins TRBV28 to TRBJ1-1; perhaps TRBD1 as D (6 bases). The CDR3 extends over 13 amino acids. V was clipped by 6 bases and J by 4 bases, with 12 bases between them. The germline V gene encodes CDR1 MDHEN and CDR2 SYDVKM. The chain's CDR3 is CASRGGASTEAFF. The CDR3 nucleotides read TGTGCCAGCAGGGGGGGGGCGAGCACTGAAGCTTTCTTT.

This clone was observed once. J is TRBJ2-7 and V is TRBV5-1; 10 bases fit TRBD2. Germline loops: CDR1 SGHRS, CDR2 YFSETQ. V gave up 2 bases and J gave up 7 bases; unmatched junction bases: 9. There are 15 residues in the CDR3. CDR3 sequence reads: CASSFPSGGVREQYF. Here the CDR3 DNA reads TGCGCCAGCAGCTTCCCTAGCGGGGGAGTACGGGAGCAGTACTTC.

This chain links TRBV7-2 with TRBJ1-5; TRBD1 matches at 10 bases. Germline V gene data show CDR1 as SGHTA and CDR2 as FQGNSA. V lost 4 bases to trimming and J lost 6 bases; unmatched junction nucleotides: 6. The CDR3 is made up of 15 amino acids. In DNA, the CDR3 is TGTGCCAGCAGCTCGCCCGACAGGGGGCTTCAGCCCCAGCATTTT. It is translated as CASSSPDRGLQPQHF.

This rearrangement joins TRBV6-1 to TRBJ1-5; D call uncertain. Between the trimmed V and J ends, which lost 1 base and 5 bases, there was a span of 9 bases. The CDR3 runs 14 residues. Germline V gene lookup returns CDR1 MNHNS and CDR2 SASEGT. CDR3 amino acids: CASSEEEGYQPQHF. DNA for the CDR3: TGTGCCAGCAGTGAAGAGGAGGGATATCAGCCCCAGCATTTT.

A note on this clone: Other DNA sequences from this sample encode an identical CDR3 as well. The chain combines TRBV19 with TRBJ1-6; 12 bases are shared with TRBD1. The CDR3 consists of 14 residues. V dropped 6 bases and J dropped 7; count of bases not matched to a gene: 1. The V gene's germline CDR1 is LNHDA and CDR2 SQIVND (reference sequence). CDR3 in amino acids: CASRGTGGNSPLHF. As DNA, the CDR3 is TGTGCCAGTAGAGGGACAGGGGGCAATTCACCCCTCCACTTT.